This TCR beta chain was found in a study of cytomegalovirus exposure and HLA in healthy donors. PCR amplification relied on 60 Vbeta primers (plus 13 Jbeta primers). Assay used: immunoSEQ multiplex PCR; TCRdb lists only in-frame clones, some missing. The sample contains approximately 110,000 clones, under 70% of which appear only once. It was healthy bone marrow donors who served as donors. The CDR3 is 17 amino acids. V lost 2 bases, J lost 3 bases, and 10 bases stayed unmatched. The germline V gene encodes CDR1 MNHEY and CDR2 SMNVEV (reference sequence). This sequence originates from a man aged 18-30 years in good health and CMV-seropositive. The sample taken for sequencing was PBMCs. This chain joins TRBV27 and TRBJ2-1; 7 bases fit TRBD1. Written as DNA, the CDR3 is TGTGCCAGCAGTTTAAGCATCGACGGACAGGTCTACAATGAGCAGTTCTTC. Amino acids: CASSLSIDGQVYNEQFF.